This T cell receptor (beta chain) was recovered during a study of OX40 agonist ivuxolimab in advanced cancers. Germline-derived CDR1 and CDR2 are SGHNT and YYREEE (reference sequence). V trimming: 7 bases; J trimming: 4 bases; junction bases outside the gene matches: 13. CDR3 length: 16 residues. Only in-frame clones appear in the TCRdb table, and some are missing; sequencing was by immunoSEQ multiplex PCR. The sample records 20,000 to 30,000 clones, roughly 93% being singletons. The chain recombines TRBV5-4 with TRBJ1-2; 10 positions agree with TRBD1. This TCR was recovered from an adult with an advanced solid tumor such as melanoma, head and neck, liver or kidney cancer. The sequenced sample was CD4+ or CD8+ T cells sorted from blood, obtained in a trial of the OX40 agonist ivuxolimab. CDR3 DNA sequence: TGTGCCAGCGGTAGAACAGGGACAGGGGATTCCTATGGCTACACCTTC. It yields the protein CASGRTGTGDSYGYTF.